This T cell receptor beta chain was recovered during a study of T cells in Graves' hyperthyroidism and ophthalmopathy. Exclusion followed for patients with uncontrolled infection, other autoimmune disease, pregnancy or lactation. Diagnoses were established using clinical symptoms, serum thyroxine and TRAb, thyroid ultrasound and orbital computed tomography. Trimming shortened V by 3 bases and J by 13 bases, and 18 bases separated the two germline ends. The CDR3 is made up of 13 amino acids. From germline, CDR1 is SEHNR and CDR2 FQNEAQ (reference sequence). Concerning this clonotype itself: What it binds is not known.

TCR beta CDR3 region amplification was performed from RNA transcripts. The TCR CDR3 first-round RT-PCR relied on the HTBI primer set. TCRdb ran MiXCR on the multiplex PCR reads and lists one entry per CDR3 protein. The sample has 500,000 to 600,000 distinct CDR3 sequences; 40% to 50% are singletons. Study-wide results and limits: Ophthalmopathy, which appeared later, was predicted by the model a median about 5.9 months before onset. Expanded thyroid clonotypes (above 0.001) were mostly also found in blood.

Material for sequencing was peripheral blood or thyroid tissue (not recorded which). The chain employs TRBV7-9 and TRBJ1-2; tentatively, D is TRBD1 (6 bases). The receptor was derived from an adult woman with Graves' disease, either hyperthyroidism or ophthalmopathy (not recorded which). In nucleotides, the CDR3 is TGTGCCAGCAGCTTCGAGGGGGGCGGCGGTGTCACCTTC. Translated: CASSFEGGGGVTF.